The 5 T cell receptor beta chains below were found in one sample sequenced in a study of blood T cells in healthy people across ages. Using a J-beta primer mix together with a sample-barcoded 5' primer, a second PCR was run for roughly 6 to 11 cycles. TCRdb independently ran MiXCR on the 5' RACE reads; one entry per CDR3 protein. The table lists 1 million or so distinct CDR3 sequences, under 30% of them singletons. The same sample was also studied in work on T cells of mothers and their children.

The sample taken for sequencing was blood. The receptors derive from a girl aged 2-10 years in good health.

This clonotype was seen more than once but under ten times. The rearrangement links TRBV20-1 to TRBJ2-7; D unresolved. This CDR3 has 15 amino acids. Germline V lookup: CDR1 DFQATT, CDR2 SNEGSKA (reference sequence). Trimming removed 1 base at V and 4 bases at J, with 17 bases between. DNA for the CDR3: TGCAGTGCTAGAGTCGATCCTAGTTTGGAGTACGAGCAGTACTTC. It yields the protein CSARVDPSLEYEQYF.

This clonotype was counted between two and nine times. CDR3 in amino acids: CASSVGQGGTGELFF. In nucleotides, the CDR3 is TGTGCCAGCAGCGTCGGACAGGGGGGCACCGGGGAGCTGTTTTTT. The chain carries TRBV9 and TRBJ2-2, with 10 bases identical to TRBD1. This CDR3 has 15 residues. Germline CDR1 and CDR2: SGDLS and YYNGEE. V trimming: 2 bases; J trimming: 4 bases; junction bases outside the gene matches: 2.

The V and J genes are TRBV4-2 and TRBJ2-5; D uncertain. The CDR3 totals 16 residues. Germline assignment: CDR1 LGHNA and CDR2 YNFKEQ. Trimming removed 0 bases at V and 4 bases at J, with 15 bases between. CDR3 region: CASSQDGDGVAETQYF. In nucleotides, the CDR3 is TGTGCCAGCAGCCAAGATGGGGATGGAGTTGCAGAGACCCAGTACTTC.

The chain recombines TRBV19 with TRBJ1-2, with 7 bases identical to TRBD1. The CDR3 is 13 residues long. Germline V gene data show CDR1 as LNHDA and CDR2 as SQIVND (reference sequence). V trimming: 4 bases; J trimming: 4 bases; junction bases outside the gene matches: 3. The CDR3 reads CASSTQGSYGYTF. The CDR3 nucleotides read TGTGCCAGTAGTACACAGGGGAGCTATGGCTACACCTTC.

This clonotype was observed a few times. V is TRBV3-1 and J is TRBJ2-3; 11 bases align to TRBD2. The CDR3 sequence is 14 residues long. With 4 bases clipped from V and 7 bases from J, the junction kept 4 bases outside the gene matches. Germline lookup yields CDR1 LGHDT and CDR2 YNNKEL (reference sequence). The CDR3 here is CASSPSGRSYTQYF. The CDR3 bases are TGTGCCAGCAGCCCTAGCGGGAGGTCGTATACGCAGTATTTT.